This TCR beta chain was identified during a study of response to subunit inactivated influenza vaccine. Study conclusions and caveats: Authors suggested that a seasonal influenza vaccination recruits few new T cells each time.

In its sample, this clonotype was seen a few times. Antigen: not known. Via MiXCR, TCRdb re-called the RT-PCR reads, giving one row per CDR3 protein. The data show about half a million distinct CDR3 sequences, 7.6% seen once. After removal of 3 bases from V and 4 bases from J, the junction contained 7 bases not matched to a gene. Germline V gene data show CDR1 as MNHEY and CDR2 as SMNVEV (reference sequence). This CDR3 is 15 amino acids long. Here the sequenced sample was PBMCs from blood, taken 23 to 25 months after vaccination. The chain employs TRBV27 and TRBJ2-3; 7 nucleotides agree with TRBD1. The receptor comes from a man aged 45-69 years who received an inactivated influenza vaccine. CDR3 in amino acids: CASSFTGEFADTQYF. In DNA form, the CDR3 reads TGTGCCAGCAGTTTTACAGGGGAGTTTGCAGATACGCAGTATTTT.